This is a list of T cell receptor beta chains from one sample in a study of cytomegalovirus exposure and HLA in healthy donors. Sequenced by immunoSEQ multiplex PCR; TCRdb stores in-frame clones only, minus some. The sample holds approximately 120,000 clones, around 72% seen once. Sequencing was done on a sample of PBMCs. The receptor set was obtained from a man under 40 in good health and CMV-seronegative. Both conserved end residues are part of each CDR3. The D gene is left open where the match is weak. Size tells how often a clone was seen (once, few, many) or the class of an expanded clone, and some rows leave it out.

j_gene	v_gene	abundance	d_gene	CDR3aa	CDR3nt
TRBJ2-7	TRBV7-9	once	-	CASRPSLGEQYF	TGTGCCAGCAGGCCCTCCCTAGGCGAGCAGTACTTC
TRBJ2-2	TRBV7-7	-	TRBD2	CASSSSSGGRTGELFF	TGTGCCAGCAGCTCCTCTAGCGGGGGGAGGACCGGGGAGCTGTTTTTT
TRBJ2-5	TRBV5-4	-	TRBD1	CASSLGDRGAETQYF	TGTGCCAGCAGCTTGGGGGACAGGGGCGCGGAGACCCAGTACTTC
TRBJ1-1	TRBV11-2	-	-	CASSLFQGTEAFF	TGTGCCAGCAGCCTCTTTCAGGGTACTGAAGCTTTCTTT
TRBJ2-6	TRBV29-1	-	-	CSVEGSAGANVLTF	TGCAGCGTTGAAGGGAGCGCTGGGGCCAACGTCCTGACTTTC
TRBJ1-1	TRBV5-1	-	-	CASSLVFRQRNTEAFF	TGCGCCAGCAGCTTGGTATTCCGGCAGCGAAACACTGAAGCTTTCTTT
TRBJ2-1	TRBV12-2	-	-	CASRPRREGDHNEQFF	TGTGCAAGTCGCCCCCGCAGGGAGGGGGACCACAATGAGCAGTTCTTC
TRBJ2-7	TRBV5-3	-	-	CARSAVRRVIHEQYF	TGTGCCAGAAGTGCCGTCCGTCGGGTTATACACGAGCAGTACTTC
TRBJ1-4	TRBV28	once	-	CASSLVQAQIATNEKLFF	TGTGCCAGCAGTTTAGTACAGGCACAGATTGCAACTAATGAAAAACTGTTTTTT
TRBJ1-3	TRBV5-1	-	-	CASQPRTGAGNTIYF	TGCGCCTCCCAACCTCGGACGGGGGCTGGAAACACCATATATTTT
TRBJ1-2	TRBV18	-	TRBD1	CASSSTGGLPGDYGYTF	TGTGCCAGCTCGTCGACAGGGGGCCTCCCTGGTGACTATGGCTACACCTTC
TRBJ2-7	TRBV10-3	-	-	CAISGVAGVSYEQYF	TGTGCCATCAGTGGGGTAGCAGGGGTCTCCTACGAGCAGTACTTC
TRBJ1-2	TRBV7-8	-	TRBD1	CASSSARTGAHGYTF	TGTGCCAGCAGCTCAGCGAGGACAGGGGCACATGGCTACACCTTC
TRBJ2-1	TRBV4-2	-	-	CASSQDSRGEQFF	TGTGCCAGCAGCCAAGATTCTCGGGGGGAGCAGTTCTTC
TRBJ2-3	TRBV2	-	-	CASSAGLMADTQYF	TGTGCCAGCAGTGCAGGCCTTATGGCAGATACGCAGTATTTT
TRBJ2-5	TRBV25-1	-	TRBD1	CASSSDRDRGRETQYF	TGTGCCAGCAGCTCGGACCGGGACAGGGGGCGAGAGACCCAGTACTTC
TRBJ1-3	TRBV2	-	-	CASSVGGNTIYF	TGTGCCAGCAGTGTCGGTGGAAACACCATATATTTT
TRBJ2-7	TRBV21-1	-	-	CASSLIGDSLHEQYF	TGTGCCAGCAGCCTCATCGGAGACTCCCTCCACGAGCAGTACTTC
TRBJ2-7	TRBV7-9	-	-	CASSQTGRSYEQYF	TGTGCCAGCAGCCAGACAGGACGCTCCTACGAGCAGTACTTC
TRBJ1-2	TRBV28	-	-	CASSLTGYGYTF	TGTGCCAGCAGTTTAACCGGCTATGGCTACACCTTC
TRBJ2-7	TRBV28	-	TRBD1	CASSLGQGIYEQYF	TGTGCCAGCAGTCTAGGACAGGGAATTTACGAGCAGTACTTC
TRBJ2-6	TRBV5-1	-	-	CAIKQGTGANVLTF	TGCGCCATCAAACAGGGTACTGGGGCCAACGTCCTGACTTTC
TRBJ1-5	TRBV19	-	-	CASKEVDQPQHF	TGTGCCAGTAAGGAGGTAGATCAGCCCCAGCATTTT
TRBJ2-3	TRBV19	-	TRBD2	CATHPLAGASTDTQYF	TGTGCCACCCACCCTCTAGCGGGGGCAAGCACAGATACGCAGTATTTT
TRBJ2-5	TRBV9	few	-	CASSARPRYQETQYF	TGTGCCAGCAGCGCCCGCCCACGGTACCAAGAGACCCAGTACTTC
TRBJ2-1	TRBV4-3	few	-	CASSQATGEYNEQFF	TGCGCCAGCAGCCAAGCTACAGGCGAGTACAATGAGCAGTTCTTC
TRBJ1-1	TRBV7-9	once	-	CSSSLGLSILNTEAFF	TGTTCCAGCAGCTTAGGACTCAGTATACTGAACACTGAAGCTTTCTTT
TRBJ2-5	TRBV15	-	TRBD2	CATSRRAGGGALETQYF	TGTGCCACCAGCAGAAGAGCCGGCGGGGGGGCCTTAGAGACCCAGTACTTC
TRBJ1-2	TRBV27	once	TRBD1	CASSTDRGYGYTF	TGTGCCAGCAGTACTGACAGGGGCTATGGCTACACCTTC
TRBJ2-7	TRBV28	-	TRBD2	CASSWTSGGWQYF	TGTGCCAGCAGTTGGACTAGCGGGGGTTGGCAGTACTTC
TRBJ2-6	TRBV2	-	-	CASSAFEYSGANVLTF	TGTGCCAGCAGTGCATTCGAGTACTCTGGGGCCAACGTCCTGACTTTC
TRBJ1-1	TRBV27	-	-	CASSLLPGTEAFF	TGTGCCAGCAGTCTCCTTCCCGGGACAGAAGCTTTCTTT
TRBJ1-2	TRBV7-8	few	-	CASSLGVGGSTYGYTF	TGTGCCAGCAGCTTAGGGGTAGGGGGTTCTACGTATGGCTACACCTTC
TRBJ2-5	TRBV4-3	-	-	CASSQGTGTQFPGTQYF	TGCGCCAGCAGCCAAGGGACCGGGACACAATTTCCGGGGACCCAGTACTTC
TRBJ1-1	TRBV7-9	once	-	CASSLDQGGNTEAFF	TGTGCCAGCAGCTTAGATCAGGGAGGGAACACTGAAGCTTTCTTT
TRBJ1-2	TRBV11-2	-	TRBD1	CASSLFTTGTQLGGYTF	TGTGCCAGCAGCTTATTCACGACAGGGACTCAACTCGGTGGCTACACCTTC
TRBJ1-2	TRBV5-1	-	-	CASNARGVAEGYTF	TGCGCAAGCAACGCCCGGGGGGTGGCGGAGGGCTACACCTTC
TRBJ1-2	TRBV5-1	few	TRBD1	CASSPGTGASRYGYTF	TGCGCCAGCAGCCCAGGGACAGGGGCGTCGCGCTATGGCTACACCTTC
TRBJ1-1	TRBV11-3	once	-	CASSLALIHMNTEAFF	TGTGCCAGCAGTTTAGCCCTGATTCACATGAACACTGAAGCTTTCTTT
TRBJ1-2	TRBV10-3	-	TRBD1	CAIRGQGANYGYTF	TGTGCCATCAGGGGACAGGGGGCAAATTATGGCTACACCTTC
TRBJ2-7	TRBV5-5	-	TRBD1	CASSGAGTATYEQYF	TGTGCCAGCAGCGGAGCCGGGACAGCGACCTACGAGCAGTACTTC
TRBJ1-6	TRBV27	-	TRBD1	CASSLRDRGRVSGNSPLHF	TGTGCCAGCAGTCTTCGGGACAGGGGGCGCGTTAGTGGTAATTCACCCCTCCACTTT
TRBJ2-3	TRBV6-6	-	TRBD2	CASSYPGAGGTDTQYF	TGTGCCAGCAGTTACCCGGGGGCGGGGGGAACAGATACGCAGTATTTT
TRBJ1-2	TRBV28	-	-	CATTRVPTYGYTF	TGTGCCACCACCAGGGTACCGACCTATGGCTACACCTTC
TRBJ2-3	TRBV7-8	-	TRBD1	CASSRRRDRGLQDTQYF	TGTGCCAGCAGCCGTCGCCGGGACAGGGGGCTTCAGGATACGCAGTATTTT